A single sample is the source of the 23 T cell receptor beta chains below, sequenced in a study of regulatory T cells in long-lasting Graves disease. Relying on iRepertoire HTBI primers and Arm-PCR of CDR3 regions, the team built TCR beta libraries. One entry per CDR3 protein results from TCRdb running MiXCR on the multiplex PCR reads. The sample lists 520,000 or so distinct CDR3 sequences, about 12% occurring once. The time point denotes: newly diagnosed GD, antithyroid drugs for less than 3 months. PBMC-derived RNA was used for the TCR library. This same sample was also taken into another study, of T cells in Graves' hyperthyroidism and ophthalmopathy.

Material: peripheral blood mononuclear cells (PBMCs), obtained at new diagnosis, from a patient treated with antithyroid drugs. All receptors derive from a woman aged 30 to 39 with Graves disease.

This clonotype appeared a few times. The V and J genes are TRBV9 and TRBJ2-3; 10 positions agree with TRBD2. The germline V gene has CDR1 SGDLS and CDR2 YYNGEE. The CDR3 contains 16 residues. Germline trimming cut 0 bases from V and 4 bases from J; bases unmatched to any gene: 5. For the CDR3, the DNA is TGTGCCAGCAGCGTAGGTAGCGGGAGGCCACCAGATACGCAGTATTTT. Amino acids: CASSVGSGRPPDTQYF. Looking up the rest from reference TRBV9 and TRBJ2-3 gives the full variable domain: DSGVTQTPKHLITATGQRVTLRCSPRSGDLSVYWYQQSLDQGLQFLIQYYNGEERAKGNILERFSAQQFPDLHSELNLSSLELGDSALYFCASSVGSGRPPDTQYFGPGTRLTVL.

This clonotype occurred a few times. The chain carries TRBV19 and TRBJ2-1; perhaps TRBD1 as D (5 bases). There are 16 residues in the CDR3. The V end was cut by 6 bases, the J end by 3 bases, with 18 bases between. Germline lookup yields CDR1 LNHDA and CDR2 SQIVND (reference sequence). The CDR3 DNA reads as TGTGCCAGTAGACCTACCCAGGGTGGAGACTACAATGAGCAGTTCTTC. It specifies CASRPTQGGDYNEQFF.

Many counts were recorded for this clonotype. This rearrangement joins TRBV2 to TRBJ2-3; D gene uncertain. The germline V gene encodes CDR1 SNHLY and CDR2 FYNNEI. This CDR3 region has 12 residues. The V end was cut by 9 bases, the J end by 8 bases, with 15 bases between. This chain's CDR3 is CASVRDEITQYF. In DNA, the CDR3 is TGTGCCAGTGTTCGTGACGAGATTACGCAGTATTTT.

This clonotype was seen ten or more times. The chain couples TRBV2 to TRBJ1-4; D unclear. Germline CDR1 and CDR2: SNHLY and FYNNEI. The CDR3 covers 14 residues. Trimming took 3 bases from V and 5 from J, leaving 10 bases between them. The CDR3, as DNA: TGTGCCAGCAGTGATGAGGGTGTCAATGAAAAACTGTTTTTT. Its translation is CASSDEGVNEKLFF. Full variable domain (rest looked up from reference TRBV2 and TRBJ1-4): EPEVTQTPSHQVTQMGQEVILRCVPISNHLYFYWYRQILGQKVEFLVSFYNNEISEKSEIFDDQFSVERPDGSNFTLKIRSTKLEDSAMYFCASSDEGVNEKLFFGSGTQLSVL.

This clonotype has ten or more counts. The gene calls are TRBV20-1 and TRBJ2-1, with a weak D call TRBD2 (5 bases). Trimming pared 6 bases from V and 5 bases from J, leaving 20 bases between. The CDR3 consists of 15 residues. Germline loops: CDR1 DFQATT, CDR2 SNEGSKA (reference sequence). Here the CDR3 reads CSALGPPAGDNEQFF. The CDR3 DNA reads TGCAGTGCCCTAGGGCCCCCCGCGGGCGACAATGAGCAGTTCTTC.

This clonotype has ten or more counts. The chain joins TRBV2 to TRBJ2-7, with 11 bases matching TRBD2. This CDR3 has 15 amino acids. V lost 4 bases and J lost 3; bases outside the gene matches: 5. Germline CDR1 reads SNHLY; CDR2 reads FYNNEI. CDR3 in DNA: TGTGCCAGCAGTGCCGCCCTAGCGGGAGGCTACGAGCAGTACTTC. Its translation: CASSAALAGGYEQYF. Supplemented by reference TRBV2 and TRBJ2-7, the full variable domain reads EPEVTQTPSHQVTQMGQEVILRCVPISNHLYFYWYRQILGQKVEFLVSFYNNEISEKSEIFDDQFSVERPDGSNFTLKIRSTKLEDSAMYFCASSAALAGGYEQYFGPGTRLTVT.

This sequence joins TRBV20-1 and TRBJ2-7; 8 bases match TRBD2. This CDR3 has 16 amino acids. Germline-derived CDR1 and CDR2 are DFQATT and SNEGSKA (reference sequence). Unmatched junction bases numbered 12, after V lost 0 bases and J lost 5 bases. The CDR3 here is CSARDRDGGEVDEQYF. DNA of the CDR3: TGCAGTGCTAGAGACCGGGACGGGGGGGAAGTTGACGAGCAGTACTTC.

This clonotype showed up many times. This chain links TRBV7-3 with TRBJ2-3; D gene unclear. Trimming pared 0 bases from V and 9 bases from J, leaving 10 bases between. The CDR3 totals 13 residues. CDR1 SGHTA and CDR2 FQGTGA come from the germline V gene. The CDR3 region is CASSLTPVGTQYF. In DNA form, the CDR3 reads TGTGCCAGCAGCTTAACCCCCGTCGGAACGCAGTATTTT. The complete variable domain, with remaining parts taken from reference TRBV7-3 and TRBJ2-3, reads GAGVSQTPSNKVTEKGKYVELRCDPISGHTALYWYRQSLGQGPEFLIYFQGTGAADDSGLPNDRFFAVRPEGSVSTLKIQRTERGDSAVYLCASSLTPVGTQYFGPGTRLTVL.

This clonotype was picked up many times. CDR3 sequence: CASSLGRTGVTDTQYF. DNA of the CDR3: TGTGCCAGCAGCTTAGGGAGGACAGGGGTCACAGATACGCAGTATTTT. This chain joins TRBV11-2 and TRBJ2-3; TRBD1 agrees at 9 bases. The germline V gene encodes CDR1 SGHAT and CDR2 FQNNGV. The V segment lost 1 base and the J segment 2 bases; nucleotides outside the gene matches: 4. CDR3 length: 16 amino acids.

At least ten counts were recorded for this clonotype. The gene calls are TRBV3-1 and TRBJ1-1; perhaps TRBD1 as D (6 bases). This CDR3 is built from 14 residues. Germline V gives CDR1 LGHDT, CDR2 YNNKEL (reference sequence). V shed 4 bases and J shed 5 bases, with 14 bases lying between them. CDR3 in DNA: TGTGCCAGCAGCCGCAGGGGAGGTGGGACTGAAGCTTTCTTT. Translated, it gives CASSRRGGGTEAFF.

The genes are TRBV19 and TRBJ1-2, with 7 bases that match TRBD1. After removal of 5 bases from V and 5 bases from J, the junction contained 8 bases not matched to a gene. The CDR3 consists of 14 residues. Germline values: CDR1 LNHDA, CDR2 SQIVND (reference sequence). CDR3 amino acids: CASSAGTDFYGYTF. Here the CDR3 DNA reads TGTGCCAGTAGTGCGGGGACAGACTTTTATGGCTACACCTTC.

This clonotype occurred a few times. The chain uses TRBV4-2 and TRBJ1-1; D remains unclear. From germline, CDR1 is LGHNA and CDR2 YNFKEQ. V lost 1 base and J 1 base, leaving 13 bases between the germline ends. The CDR3 has 16 amino acids. The CDR3 DNA follows: TGTGCCAGCAGCCAAGGAGGACTGGATGAGAACACTGAAGCTTTCTTT. It translates to CASSQGGLDENTEAFF.

This clonotype was seen ten or more times. This chain joins TRBV7-9 and TRBJ2-7; possible D gene TRBD1, 6 bases. Per the germline V gene, CDR1 is SEHNR and CDR2 is FQNEAQ (reference sequence). CDR3 length equals 15 residues. The V end was cut by 0 bases, the J end by 4 bases, with 13 bases between. In DNA, the CDR3 is TGTGCCAGCAGCTTAGCGACCGGACAGCTGTACGAGCAGTACTTC. Protein: CASSLATGQLYEQYF.

The V and J genes are TRBV11-2 and TRBJ2-1, with 12 positions matching TRBD2. V shed 2 bases, J shed 10 bases, and the junction held 6 bases outside the gene matches. CDR3 size: 15 residues. Per germline, CDR1 SGHAT and CDR2 FQNNGV. CDR3 in amino acids: CASSLLAGGGSEQFF. CDR3 in DNA: TGTGCCAGCAGCTTACTAGCGGGAGGGGGATCGGAGCAGTTCTTC.

The CDR3 sequence is CASSIRGAAGNEQFF. CDR3 nucleotide sequence: TGTGCCAGTAGTATTAGGGGGGCGGCGGGCAATGAGCAGTTCTTC. This chain links TRBV19 with TRBJ2-1; D may be TRBD1 or TRBD2 (6 bases each). From germline, CDR1 is LNHDA and CDR2 SQIVND (reference sequence). Trimming stripped 3 bases from V and 6 bases from J, with 15 bases between. CDR3 length: 15 residues.

This clonotype was recorded at least ten times. The V and J genes are TRBV11-2 and TRBJ1-1; D is undetermined. Germline V gene sequence: CDR1 SGHAT, CDR2 FQNNGV. The length of the CDR3 is 13 residues. Trimming removed 5 bases from V and 6 bases from J, with 13 bases in between. The CDR3 DNA follows: TGTGCCAGCAGCATCAACATCGGGGCTGAAGCTTTCTTT. Residues: CASSINIGAEAFF.

The genes are TRBV15 and TRBJ1-6, with D possibly TRBD1 on 5 matching bases. This CDR3 spans 15 amino acids. Trimming took 0 bases from V and 6 from J, leaving 9 bases between them. Germline CDR1 reads LNHNV; CDR2 reads YYDKDF (reference sequence). This chain's CDR3 is CATSRDLGGNSPLHF. The CDR3 DNA follows: TGTGCCACCAGCAGAGATTTGGGGGGTAATTCACCCCTCCACTTT.

This clonotype was seen repeatedly, ten times or more. The V gene is TRBV2, the J gene TRBJ2-7, with TRBD2 identical over 15 bases. V was clipped by 6 bases and J by 7 bases; unmatched bases: 7. The CDR3 runs to 15 residues. Germline V gene lookup returns CDR1 SNHLY and CDR2 FYNNEI. The CDR3 bases are TGTGCCAGCAGGAGTCCGGGACTAGCGGGAGGAGAGCAGTACTTC. Its protein is CASRSPGLAGGEQYF.

The V call is TRBV20-1, the J call TRBJ2-3, with D unresolved. Germline CDR1 is DFQATT and CDR2 is SNEGSKA (reference sequence). This CDR3 region has 13 residues. Trimming left V 3 bases short and J 0 bases short, with 7 bases between. The CDR3 protein is CSARSTSTDTQYF. Here the CDR3 DNA reads TGCAGTGCTAGGTCGACTAGCACAGATACGCAGTATTTT.

This clonotype was seen at least ten times. The chain links TRBV24-1 to TRBJ2-1; D is unclear. This CDR3 region has 14 residues. Per germline, CDR1 KGHDR and CDR2 SFDVKD. V lost 9 bases to trimming and J lost 8 bases, with 19 bases between them. CDR3 amino acids: CATETSTSRDEQFF. DNA of the CDR3: TGTGCCACCGAAACCAGTACATCCCGGGATGAGCAGTTCTTC.

There are many counts of this clonotype. The V gene is TRBV5-6, the J gene TRBJ1-1; possibly TRBD1 for D (5 bases). V was cut by 0 bases and J by 6 bases, with 9 bases left in between. The CDR3 consists of 13 residues. The germline gives CDR1 SGHDT, CDR2 YYEEEE. The CDR3 region has the DNA TGTGCCAGCAGCTTGGCCGGGGCAGCTGAAGCTTTCTTT. It encodes CASSLAGAAEAFF.

This clonotype was seen many times. The CDR3: CASRGDGKLFF. CDR3 sequence (DNA): TGTGCCAGCAGGGGGGACGGAAAACTGTTTTTT. The chain joins TRBV2 to TRBJ1-4; possibly TRBD1 for D (5 bases). The CDR3 loop spans 11 amino acids. Germline CDR1 and CDR2: SNHLY and FYNNEI. V lost 6 bases, J lost 10 bases, and 9 bases lay in between. The variable domain in full, with the rest retrieved from reference TRBV2 and TRBJ1-4, is EPEVTQTPSHQVTQMGQEVILRCVPISNHLYFYWYRQILGQKVEFLVSFYNNEISEKSEIFDDQFSVERPDGSNFTLKIRSTKLEDSAMYFCASRGDGKLFFGSGTQLSVL.

This clonotype was counted a few times. The rearrangement uses TRBV10-2 and TRBJ1-5; D might be TRBD1 (6 bases). CDR3 length: 17 residues. Germline V gene lookup returns CDR1 WSHSY and CDR2 SAAADI. V dropped 2 bases and J dropped 9 bases, with 23 bases sitting between them. The CDR3, as DNA: TGCGCCAGCAGTGAGAAAATTGGGGGCAGGGAGGAAGCGCCCCAGCATTTT. This sequence encodes CASSEKIGGREEAPQHF.